Shown below are 3 T cell receptor beta chains from a single sample sequenced in a study of somatic mutations in cytotoxic T cells in rheumatoid arthritis. TCRdb's copy holds only in-frame clones and misses some; the assay was immunoSEQ multiplex PCR. The sample yields about 15,000 clones, under 85% seen once. Sequencing was done on a sample of CD8+ T cells sorted from blood. All receptors come from an adult with rheumatoid arthritis.

The chain carries TRBV27 and TRBJ2-5, with 15 bases lining up with TRBD2. Germline lookup yields CDR1 MNHEY and CDR2 SMNVEV (reference sequence). The CDR3 length is 15 residues. After removal of 6 bases from V and 1 base from J, the junction contained 0 bases not matched to a gene. The CDR3 nucleotides are TGTGCCAGCAGGGGACTAGCGGGGGGCCAAGAGACCCAGTACTTC. It yields the protein CASRGLAGGQETQYF.

The V call is TRBV27, the J call TRBJ1-5; D is possibly TRBD1 (6 bases). CDR1 and CDR2 (germline): MNHEY, SMNVEV (reference sequence). V was cut by 9 bases and J by 6 bases, with 33 bases left in between. This CDR3 has 19 residues. CDR3 DNA sequence: TGTGCCAGATTCGGAGGGGCTACAAGGGGCGGGGGGGCTGGTCAGCCCCAGCATTTT. Translation gives CARFGGATRGGGAGQPQHF.

This clone was picked up one time. V and J are TRBV5-6 and TRBJ2-2; a possible D gene is TRBD2 (7 bases). The V gene lost 0 bases and the J gene lost 3 bases, with 12 bases spanning the gap. Germline values: CDR1 SGHDT, CDR2 YYEEEE. The CDR3 is made up of 16 amino acids. Here the CDR3 DNA reads TGTGCCAGCAGCTTGGGGTGGGGGGGCCACACCGGGGAGCTGTTTTTT. Amino acid sequence: CASSLGWGGHTGELFF.